The subject of this entry is one T cell receptor beta chain. No antigen is known for it. With 60 Vbeta and 13 Jbeta primers, the PCR was carried out. Profiling relied on immunoSEQ multiplex PCR, and the TCRdb table lists in-frame clones only, not all of them. The sample lists roughly 170,000 clones, 70% to 85% occurring once. The CDR3 has 16 amino acids. Trimming stripped 5 bases from V and 4 bases from J, with 21 bases between. CDR1 is MDHEN, CDR2 SYDVKM, per germline. The entry originates in a study of cytomegalovirus exposure and HLA in healthy donors. Broader study findings: An Asian-associated ancestry cluster reportedly showed fewer N-insertions than the roughly 670-donor mean in a later analysis.

V and J are TRBV28 and TRBJ2-7; possible D gene TRBD1, 8 bases. Sequences were obtained from PBMCs. The receptor's source is a girl under 10 years old in good health and CMV-seropositive. CDR3 sequence (DNA): TGTGCCAGCAGTCCCCCCTCGGACAGGGAGGGATACGAGCAGTACTTC. Translated, it gives CASSPPSDREGYEQYF.